This TCR beta chain was captured by sequencing in a study of blood T cells in healthy people across ages. General study findings and limits: Donors of long life had a larger count of naive CD4+ cells and greater diversity than aged donors.

A note on this clonotype: What it recognizes is unknown.

J was trimmed by 8 bases and V by 2 bases; bases with no gene match: 9. Germline values: CDR1 DFQATT, CDR2 SNEGSKA (reference sequence). CDR3 size: 15 residues. A sample-barcoded 5' primer and a J-beta primer mix were used in a second PCR of about 7 to 12 cycles. TCRdb called the 5' RACE reads again in MiXCR, with one record for every CDR3 protein. Of roughly 1.5 million distinct CDR3 sequences in the sample, 35% to 45% are singletons; the top ten hold around 4%. Source material: blood. The receptor was isolated from a woman aged 18-30 years in good health. This sequence joins TRBV20-1 and TRBJ1-6; TRBD1 aligns across 7 bases. The CDR3 reads CSARNRGSPDSPLHF. The CDR3 nucleotides read TGCAGTGCTAGAAACAGGGGAAGTCCTGATTCACCCCTCCACTTT.